The 27 T cell receptor beta chains presented below share a single source sample, sequenced in a study of cytomegalovirus exposure and HLA in healthy donors (dated 2017 in TCRdb). Receptors were amplified or captured by the immunoSEQ multiplex PCR assay. The multiplex PCR relied on a mix of 60 forward primers for TCR Vbeta segments and 13 reverse primers for TCR Jbeta segments. Held by TCRdb, this immuneACCESS table contains in-frame sequences only and omits some clones. Under half of the omission traces to an unresolved V gene where checked; the cause of the rest is unknown. The sample includes 30,000 to 35,000 clones, with 84% observed a single time. The ten largest account for roughly 4% of the sample. Sequenced material: PBMCs. The receptors were gathered from a woman under 30 in good health and CMV-seronegative.

The chain is built from TRBV10-3 and TRBJ2-7; 7 nucleotides align to TRBD1. Germline values: CDR1 ENHRY, CDR2 SYGVKD. The CDR3 is 16 residues long. V dropped 0 bases and J dropped 0; count of bases not matched to a gene: 5. CDR3 nucleotides: TGTGCCATCAGTGAGTCACGGACAGGTGGCTCCTACGAGCAGTACTTC. Encoded protein: CAISESRTGGSYEQYF.

V gene TRBV11-3 combines with J gene TRBJ2-3; 7 positions agree with TRBD1. Unmatched junction bases numbered 6, after V lost 5 bases and J lost 1 base. Looked up from germline, CDR1 is SGHNT and CDR2 is YENEEA. The CDR3 has 15 residues. In DNA, the CDR3 is TGTGCCAGCAGCCCTGGGACAGCTCGCACAGATACGCAGTATTTT. This encodes CASSPGTARTDTQYF.

The chain is built from TRBV6-4 and TRBJ1-2; D might be TRBD1 (5 bases). The germline V and J ends were trimmed by 1 base and 2 bases, with 17 bases remaining between them. Germline V CDR1 and CDR2: MRHNA, SNTAGT. The CDR3 is 17 amino acids. In DNA form, the CDR3 reads TGTGCCAGCAGTGACTTTGGCAGGGTGCGATCAAACTATGGCTACACCTTC. The encoded protein is CASSDFGRVRSNYGYTF.

The chain employs TRBV6-6 and TRBJ2-7; D may be TRBD2 (5 bases). V was cut by 2 bases and J by 7 bases, with 12 bases left in between. CDR3 length: 13 amino acids. The germline V gene has CDR1 MNHNY and CDR2 SVGAGI (reference sequence). The chain's CDR3 is CASSYEGSGEQYF. The DNA for the CDR3 is TGTGCCAGCAGTTACGAGGGTTCGGGAGAGCAGTACTTC.

The chain recombines TRBV4-3 with TRBJ1-4, with 9 bases aligning to TRBD1. CDR1 is LGHNA and CDR2 is YSLEER in the germline V gene. The junction had 8 bases not matched to a gene; V was cut back by 3 bases and J by 6 bases. There are 16 residues in the CDR3. CDR3 protein: CASSQDVGQGYEKLFF. The CDR3 coding sequence is TGCGCCAGCAGCCAGGATGTGGGACAGGGCTATGAAAAACTGTTTTTT.

The gene calls are TRBV7-8 and TRBJ2-5, with D maybe TRBD1 (6 bases). Germline assignment: CDR1 SGHVS and CDR2 FQNEAQ. This CDR3 spans 16 amino acids. Trimming shortened V by 0 bases and J by 3 bases, and 14 bases separated the two germline ends. The CDR3 coding sequence is TGTGCCAGCAGCTTAGCGCTGGCAGGGGAAAAAGAGACCCAGTACTTC. It yields the protein CASSLALAGEKETQYF.

This chain uses TRBV6-5 with TRBJ2-1, with 7 positions matching TRBD2. Trimming cost V 2 bases and J 14 bases; bases outside gene matches: 3. This CDR3 spans 11 amino acids. The germline CDR1 and CDR2 sequences are MNHEY and SVGAGI. CDR3 sequence (DNA): TGTGCCAGCAGTTACCGCGGACTAGAGTTCTTC. It encodes CASSYRGLEFF.

The chain combines TRBV2 with TRBJ1-3, with 11 positions matching TRBD1. The junction had 2 bases not matched to a gene; V was cut back by 4 bases and J by 0 bases. Germline loops: CDR1 SNHLY, CDR2 FYNNEI. The CDR3 length is 16 residues. In DNA form, the CDR3 reads TGTGCCAGCAGTGGGACAGGGGGCCTCTCTGGAAACACCATATATTTT. It encodes CASSGTGGLSGNTIYF.

The CDR3 sequence is CASSGRVTGGYEQYF. CDR3 bases: TGTGCCAGCAGTGGGCGGGTGACAGGGGGCTACGAGCAGTACTTC. The chain joins TRBV6-1 to TRBJ2-7; 9 bases fit TRBD1. The germline CDR1 and CDR2 sequences are MNHNS and SASEGT. There are 15 residues in the CDR3. V trimming: 4 bases; J trimming: 3 bases; junction bases outside the gene matches: 7.

The CDR3 loop is CASSPGGYEQYF. Here the CDR3 DNA reads TGTGCCAGCAGCCCGGGCGGGTATGAGCAGTACTTC. This chain joins TRBV9 and TRBJ2-7; D may be TRBD2 (5 bases). Germline V lookup: CDR1 SGDLS, CDR2 YYNGEE. This CDR3 region has 12 residues. V dropped 4 bases and J dropped 7 bases, with 12 bases sitting between them.

There are a few counts of this clone. The gene calls are TRBV5-6 and TRBJ2-7; the D gene is possibly TRBD2 (7 bases). V lost 0 bases, J lost 2 bases, and 15 bases lay in between. Germline CDR1 reads SGHDT; CDR2 reads YYEEEE. The CDR3 covers 16 residues. In DNA, the CDR3 is TGTGCCAGCAGCTTGGCGAAGGGGGGGCGGGCCTACGAGCAGTACTTC. Its translation: CASSLAKGGRAYEQYF.

This clone has a handful of counts. The chain has TRBV19 and TRBJ2-7, with 7 bases aligning to TRBD1. CDR1 and CDR2 (germline): LNHDA, SQIVND (reference sequence). CDR3 length: 14 amino acids. After removal of 6 bases from V and 0 bases from J, the junction contained 5 bases not matched to a gene. The chain's CDR3 is CASSKTGTSYEQYF. The CDR3 DNA sequence: TGTGCCAGTAGCAAGACAGGGACCTCCTACGAGCAGTACTTC. The full variable domain, completed using reference TRBV19 and TRBJ2-7, is DGGITQSPKYLFRKEGQNVTLSCEQNLNHDAMYWYRQDPGQGLRLIYYSQIVNDFQKGDIAEGYSVSREKKESFPLTVTSAQKNPTAFYLCASSKTGTSYEQYFGPGTRLTVT.

The V and J genes are TRBV6-5 and TRBJ2-7; 7 bases agree with TRBD2. The CDR3 covers 15 residues. Germline V gene sequence: CDR1 MNHEY, CDR2 SVGAGI. Trimming cost V 2 bases and J 3 bases; bases outside gene matches: 7. The CDR3 nucleotides read TGTGCCAGCAGTTACCGGCTAGCGGCGGTCTACGAGCAGTACTTC. Its protein product is CASSYRLAAVYEQYF.

V gene TRBV30 combines with J gene TRBJ2-1; D call uncertain. Trimming took off 1 base at V and 7 bases at J, with 5 bases between the two ends. The length of the CDR3 is 11 residues. CDR1 is GTSNPN, CDR2 SVGIG, per germline (reference sequence). CDR3 sequence reads: CAWSDSNEQFF. CDR3 DNA: TGTGCCTGGAGTGATAGTAATGAGCAGTTCTTC.

The rearrangement uses TRBV6-5 and TRBJ2-5; a weak D match, TRBD2 (5 bases). This CDR3 comprises 16 residues. CDR1 and CDR2 (germline): MNHEY, SVGAGI. The ends were cut back, 4 bases at V and 6 bases at J, with 21 bases in the middle. CDR3 in DNA: TGTGCCAGCAGTTTATCAGCGGTAGGGCCTCAGAAGACCCAGTACTTC. Protein product: CASSLSAVGPQKTQYF.

The V and J genes are TRBV14 and TRBJ2-3; 7 positions match TRBD2. The V gene end was trimmed by 4 bases and the J gene end by 6 bases; junction bases not matched to a gene: 13. From germline, CDR1 is SGHDN and CDR2 FVKESK. The CDR3 spans 16 residues. In DNA form, the CDR3 reads TGTGCCAGCAGCCCCTTGTTTGGGAGGGCCGCGGATACGCAGTATTTT. The encoded protein is CASSPLFGRAADTQYF.

The CDR3 bases are TGTGCCAGCAGCCCCCAAGCGGGAGTGGTCCACAATGAGCAGTTCTTC. Encoded protein: CASSPQAGVVHNEQFF. The chain couples TRBV28 to TRBJ2-1; 8 bases match TRBD2. Germline CDR1 is MDHEN and CDR2 is SYDVKM. The CDR3 is 16 amino acids. Trimming took 6 bases from V and 5 from J; bases not matched to a gene: 12.

This clone appeared a single time. This chain connects TRBV25-1 to TRBJ2-7, with 8 bases matching TRBD2. This CDR3 is built from 15 residues. The junction had 8 bases not matched to a gene; V was cut back by 3 bases and J by 4 bases. Germline V gives CDR1 MGHDK, CDR2 SYGVNS. This CDR3 is CASSDTGRGVYEQYF. The CDR3 region has the DNA TGTGCCAGCAGTGATACGGGGCGGGGGGTTTACGAGCAGTACTTC.

The chain recombines TRBV7-9 with TRBJ2-7; 8 bases fit TRBD1. After removal of 5 bases from V and 2 bases from J, the junction contained 14 bases not matched to a gene. The CDR3 sequence is 17 residues long. Germline CDR1 and CDR2: SEHNR and FQNEAQ (reference sequence). Here the CDR3 reads CASSPWEWQGATYEQYF. In DNA form, the CDR3 reads TGTGCCAGCAGCCCCTGGGAATGGCAGGGGGCGACCTACGAGCAGTACTTC.

This chain connects TRBV4-1 to TRBJ2-5; D not resolved. V lost 0 bases, J lost 5 bases, and 13 bases lay in between. CDR1 is MGHRA, CDR2 YSYEKL, per germline. This CDR3 has 15 residues. CDR3 sequence reads: CASSQDLAVRETQYF. CDR3 bases: TGCGCCAGCAGCCAAGATTTGGCGGTCCGGGAGACCCAGTACTTC.

The chain links TRBV28 to TRBJ2-5; TRBD2 matches at 8 bases. Trimming took 5 bases from V and 5 from J; bases not matched to a gene: 7. This CDR3 is built from 14 residues. CDR1 and CDR2 (germline): MDHEN, SYDVKM. This CDR3 reads CASSIGRAGETQYF. CDR3 nucleotides: TGTGCCAGCAGTATCGGGAGGGCAGGGGAGACCCAGTACTTC.

The chain employs TRBV4-3 and TRBJ2-7; 9 nucleotides line up with TRBD2. CDR1 is LGHNA and CDR2 is YSLEER in the germline V gene. Trimming removed 4 bases from V and 0 bases from J; junction bases left unmatched: 16. This CDR3 has 19 residues. In DNA form, the CDR3 reads TGCGCCAGCAGCCCCCAGACAGGGACGAGCGGGAGGCCCTCCTACGAGCAGTACTTC. Translated, it gives CASSPQTGTSGRPSYEQYF.

The chain has TRBV19 and TRBJ2-7, with TRBD1 identical over 10 bases. After removal of 5 bases from V and 6 bases from J, the junction contained 7 bases not matched to a gene. Looked up from germline, CDR1 is LNHDA and CDR2 is SQIVND (reference sequence). This CDR3 is built from 14 residues. CDR3 nucleotide sequence: TGTGCCAGTAGTTACTCCGGGACAGGGGTCGAGCAGTACTTC. As protein: CASSYSGTGVEQYF. The variable domain in full, completed from reference TRBV19 and TRBJ2-7, reads DGGITQSPKYLFRKEGQNVTLSCEQNLNHDAMYWYRQDPGQGLRLIYYSQIVNDFQKGDIAEGYSVSREKKESFPLTVTSAQKNPTAFYLCASSYSGTGVEQYFGPGTRLTVT.

The chain joins TRBV9 to TRBJ2-1, with TRBD2 as a possible D gene (6 bases). Germline lookup yields CDR1 SGDLS and CDR2 YYNGEE. Trimming left V 2 bases short and J 4 bases short, with 25 bases between. This CDR3 has 19 residues. CDR3 loop: CASSVFPGGAGLGYNEQFF. For the CDR3, the DNA is TGTGCCAGCAGCGTCTTCCCCGGCGGGGCAGGCCTTGGGTACAATGAGCAGTTCTTC.

The chain links TRBV19 to TRBJ2-5; TRBD2 matches 9 bases. The CDR3 runs to 15 residues. Germline V CDR1 and CDR2: LNHDA, SQIVND (reference sequence). The V and J ends lost 4 bases and 7 bases, in that order; junction bases with no gene match: 10. CDR3 nucleotide sequence: TGTGCCAGTAGTAGTAGCGGGAGAGGGGTGGCGACCCAGTACTTC. It encodes CASSSSGRGVATQYF.

This clone appeared once. V gene TRBV7-6 combines with J gene TRBJ2-1; TRBD2 matches at 9 bases. V was pared by 5 bases and J by 8 bases, with 13 bases of the junction left unmatched. Germline-derived CDR1 and CDR2 are SGHVS and FNYEAQ. The CDR3 is made up of 16 amino acids. In DNA, the CDR3 is TGTGCCAGCAGCCCCTTCGGACTAGCGCAGTACGATGAGCAGTTCTTC. Its protein is CASSPFGLAQYDEQFF.

This sequence joins TRBV27 and TRBJ1-5; TRBD1 matches at 10 bases. Losses at the gene ends were 3 bases for V and 7 bases for J; bases not matched to a gene: 3. The length of the CDR3 is 14 residues. Germline CDR1 reads MNHEY; CDR2 reads SMNVEV (reference sequence). The CDR3 reads CASSFGQGDQPQHF. The CDR3 nucleotides read TGTGCCAGCAGTTTCGGACAGGGGGACCAGCCCCAGCATTTT.